Listed below are T cell receptor beta chains from one sample, sequenced in a study of beta chain features in type 1 diabetes. Clones were sequenced by immunoSEQ multiplex PCR, and TCRdb holds only the in-frame ones, with some missing. This table holds some 220,000 clones, around 9.9% found once. Material for sequencing was central memory CD4+ T cells from blood. Source of these receptors: a man between 18 and 35 years old in good health. Each CDR3 is given with its conserved first and last residue. The D gene is left open where the match is weak. Some rows have no size entry. The others give once, few or many, or a class for an expanded clone.

abundance | d_gene | j_gene | v_gene | len | CDR3aa | CDR3nt
few | - | TRBJ2-7 | TRBV7-9 | 12 | CASSLQGNEQYF | TGTGCCAGCAGCTTACAGGGCAACGAGCAGTACTTC
many | TRBD2 | TRBJ2-1 | TRBV7-9 | 16 | CASSPRLAGFYNEQFF | TGTGCCAGCAGCCCCCGACTAGCGGGATTCTACAATGAGCAGTTCTTC
few | - | TRBJ2-7 | TRBV18 | 11 | CASSQSYEQYF | TGTGCCAGCTCTCAATCCTACGAGCAGTACTTC
- | - | TRBJ2-6 | TRBV4-3 | 16 | CASSQPNRTGANVLTF | TGCGCCAGCAGCCAGCCGAACAGAACTGGGGCCAACGTCCTGACTTTC
- | TRBD1 | TRBJ2-5 | TRBV11-2 | 12 | CASRQGSQDQYF | TGTGCCAGCAGACAGGGGAGCCAAGACCAGTACTTC
- | - | TRBJ2-7 | TRBV4-3 | 13 | CASSRVPNDEQYF | TGCGCCAGCAGCCGGGTCCCAAACGACGAGCAGTACTTC
few | - | TRBJ2-6 | TRBV4-1 | 16 | CASSQDGTPGANVLTF | TGCGCCAGCAGCCAAGATGGCACCCCAGGGGCCAACGTCCTGACTTTC
- | - | TRBJ2-6 | TRBV5-4 | 17 | CASSRLQGNSGANVLTF | TGTGCCAGCAGTAGACTCCAGGGGAACTCTGGGGCCAACGTCCTGACTTTC
- | - | TRBJ2-5 | TRBV2 | 12 | CASRLDQETQYF | TGTGCCAGCAGACTGGACCAAGAGACCCAGTACTTC
few | TRBD1 | TRBJ2-7 | TRBV7-8 | 15 | CASSTDRGPSYEQYF | TGTGCCAGCAGCACGGACAGGGGACCTTCCTACGAGCAGTACTTC
few | TRBD2 | TRBJ2-1 | TRBV7-6 | 15 | CASSPAGGPYNEQFF | TGTGCCAGCAGCCCAGCGGGAGGGCCCTACAATGAGCAGTTCTTC
- | - | TRBJ2-5 | TRBV7-2 | 13 | CASSLRVAETQYF | TGTGCCAGCAGCTTGAGGGTAGCCGAGACCCAGTACTTC
few | - | TRBJ2-5 | TRBV7-3 | 13 | CASSPGTFETQYF | TGTGCCAGCAGCCCCGGGACCTTTGAGACCCAGTACTTC
few | - | TRBJ2-7 | TRBV18 | 14 | CASSLSGGGYEQYF | TGTGCCAGCTCCCTTAGCGGAGGCGGGTACGAGCAGTACTTC
many | - | TRBJ2-1 | TRBV27 | 16 | CASSLPGVVTYNEQFF | TGTGCCAGCAGTCTCCCAGGGGTAGTAACCTACAATGAGCAGTTCTTC
few | - | TRBJ2-5 | TRBV21-1 | 14 | CASSLGLSQETQYF | TGTGCCAGCAGCCTGGGACTCAGCCAAGAGACCCAGTACTTC
many | - | TRBJ2-6 | TRBV21-1 | 15 | CASSNGTAGANVLTF | TGTGCCAGCAGCAATGGGACAGCTGGGGCCAACGTCCTGACTTTC
- | TRBD1 | TRBJ1-5 | TRBV9 | 15 | CASSVALDRDQPQHF | TGTGCCAGCAGCGTAGCTTTGGACAGGGATCAGCCCCAGCATTTT
few | - | TRBJ2-7 | TRBV6-1 | 16 | CAISESSLAPAREQYF | TGTGCCATCAGTGAGTCGAGTCTAGCTCCAGCCCGCGAGCAGTACTTC
- | - | TRBJ1-2 | TRBV5-1 | 14 | CASSLETGGGGYTF | TGCGCCAGCAGCTTGGAAACCGGGGGTGGTGGCTACACCTTC
few | TRBD2 | TRBJ2-7 | TRBV7-3 | 15 | CASSLSPAGVYEQYF | TGTGCCAGCAGCTTAAGCCCAGCGGGAGTGTACGAGCAGTACTTC
few | - | TRBJ1-1 | TRBV29-1 | 13 | CSVVDSLNTEAFF | TGCAGCGTTGTGGACAGTTTGAACACTGAAGCTTTCTTT
few | - | TRBJ2-1 | TRBV7-2 | 13 | CASTPGVANEQFF | TGTGCCAGCACCCCCGGGGTCGCCAATGAGCAGTTCTTC
few | - | TRBJ1-1 | TRBV4-1 | 15 | CASSQAPGMNTEAFF | TGCGCCAGCAGCCAAGCCCCAGGGATGAACACTGAAGCTTTCTTT
few | - | TRBJ1-5 | TRBV5-1 | 12 | CASHGGSQPQHF | TGCGCCAGTCATGGGGGCTCTCAGCCCCAGCATTTT
- | - | TRBJ1-2 | TRBV9 | 12 | CASSGTNYGYTF | TGTGCCAGCAGTGGGACGAACTATGGCTACACCTTC
- | - | TRBJ1-1 | TRBV4-1 | 13 | CASSQMLVTEAFF | TGCGCCAGCAGCCAAATGCTAGTGACTGAAGCTTTCTTT
once | TRBD1 | TRBJ1-5 | TRBV15 | 16 | CATSRDRTGAGQPQHF | TGTGCCACCAGCAGAGACCGAACAGGGGCGGGTCAGCCCCAGCATTTT
few | - | TRBJ1-2 | TRBV27 | 14 | CASRRWEGVYGYTF | TGTGCCAGCCGCCGCTGGGAGGGCGTCTATGGCTACACCTTC
- | TRBD1 | TRBJ1-1 | TRBV5-6 | 14 | CASTMGQLDTEAFF | TGTGCCAGCACCATGGGACAGTTGGACACTGAAGCTTTCTTT
many | TRBD1 | TRBJ2-3 | TRBV7-9 | 14 | CASSQGTGDDTQYF | TGTGCCAGCAGCCAGGGGACAGGGGACGATACGCAGTATTTT
few | - | TRBJ2-2 | TRBV10-3 | 13 | CAISAGRGGELFF | TGTGCCATCAGTGCAGGGAGAGGCGGGGAGCTGTTTTTT
- | - | TRBJ2-2 | TRBV19 | 16 | CASSIEVARDTGELFF | TGTGCCAGTAGTATAGAGGTAGCTAGGGACACCGGGGAGCTGTTTTTT
- | - | TRBJ2-5 | TRBV7-2 | 16 | CASSAGGGQPWETQYF | TGTGCCAGCAGCGCTGGAGGGGGACAGCCTTGGGAGACCCAGTACTTC
few | - | TRBJ2-1 | TRBV5-4 | 15 | CASNPRPRGHNEQFF | TGTGCCAGCAACCCCCGCCCGAGGGGCCACAATGAGCAGTTCTTC
many | TRBD2 | TRBJ2-3 | TRBV9 | 15 | CASSAGTSHADTQYF | TGTGCCAGCAGCGCTGGGACTAGCCATGCCGATACGCAGTATTTT
few | TRBD1 | TRBJ2-6 | TRBV15 | 17 | CATSRGTGRRGANVLTF | TGTGCCACCAGCAGAGGGACAGGGCGGCGGGGGGCCAACGTCCTGACTTTC
- | TRBD1 | TRBJ2-1 | TRBV7-9 | 16 | CASSWPGQGTYNEQFF | TGTGCCAGCAGCTGGCCGGGACAGGGGACCTACAATGAGCAGTTCTTC
- | - | TRBJ1-1 | TRBV30 | 14 | CAWSPLGVRTEAFF | TGTGCCTGGAGTCCCCTGGGCGTGCGCACTGAAGCTTTCTTT
few | - | TRBJ2-3 | TRBV6-5 | 13 | CASSLEGTDTQYF | TGTGCCAGCAGTCTGGAAGGGACAGATACGCAGTATTTT
- | TRBD1 | TRBJ2-7 | TRBV11-2 | 14 | CASSKDRVTYEQYF | TGTGCCAGCAGCAAGGACAGGGTTACCTACGAGCAGTACTTC
- | - | TRBJ2-3 | TRBV7-8 | 15 | CASSLEGRGTDTQYF | TGTGCCAGCAGCTTAGAGGGACGAGGCACAGATACGCAGTATTTT
few | TRBD1 | TRBJ1-2 | TRBV7-2 | 15 | CASSPSGTGNYGYTF | TGTGCCAGCAGCCCCTCGGGGACAGGGAACTATGGCTACACCTTC
- | - | TRBJ1-1 | TRBV14 | 13 | CASSRQYNTEAFF | TGTGCCAGCAGTAGGCAGTACAACACTGAAGCTTTCTTT
few | TRBD2 | TRBJ2-5 | TRBV4-1 | 15 | CASSQDLLAGETQYF | TGCGCCAGCAGCCAAGATTTACTAGCGGGGGAGACCCAGTACTTC
once | - | TRBJ1-2 | TRBV10-3 | 15 | CAISESKGPEDGYTF | TGTGCCATCAGTGAGTCGAAGGGACCCGAAGACGGCTACACCTTC
few | - | TRBJ2-7 | TRBV11-2 | 14 | CASSKGTLAYEQYF | TGTGCCAGCAGCAAAGGGACCCTCGCCTACGAGCAGTACTTC
- | - | TRBJ2-5 | TRBV29-1 | 14 | CSAAGQALGETQYF | TGCAGCGCGGCGGGGCAGGCCCTTGGGGAGACCCAGTACTTC
few | TRBD2 | TRBJ2-3 | TRBV19 | 16 | CASTEDRLAGTDTQYF | TGTGCCAGTACCGAAGATCGACTAGCGGGCACAGATACGCAGTATTTT
- | TRBD2 | TRBJ2-7 | TRBV18 | 15 | CASSLGIAGGNEQYF | TGTGCCAGCTCCCTCGGGATAGCGGGGGGAAACGAGCAGTACTTC
few | TRBD2 | TRBJ2-7 | TRBV6-5 | 14 | CASSSTSGSYEQYF | TGTGCCAGCAGTTCCACTAGCGGGAGCTACGAGCAGTACTTC
- | - | TRBJ2-5 | TRBV2 | 12 | CASRSDSETQYF | TGTGCCAGCAGAAGTGATAGTGAGACCCAGTACTTC
- | - | TRBJ1-2 | TRBV19 | 12 | CASSIATYGYTF | TGTGCCAGTAGTATTGCGACGTATGGCTACACCTTC
many | TRBD1 | TRBJ2-7 | TRBV30 | 15 | CAWSGDRVTSQGQYF | TGTGCCTGGAGTGGGGACAGAGTAACATCGCAAGGGCAGTACTTC